This passage covers 2 T cell receptor beta chains from one sample sequenced in a study of T-cell memory formation after mild COVID-19. MiXCR, run by TCRdb on the 5' RACE reads, gives a single entry per CDR3 protein. The table lists approximately 440,000 distinct CDR3 sequences, around 20% of them singletons. The specimen was PBMCs or a T cell subset sorted from them (not recorded which). The receptor set was obtained from an adult woman who had mild COVID-19 (a few samples of this study predate the infection). Cell type and time point are not known.

This clonotype was observed a handful of times. V is TRBV27 and J is TRBJ2-5; TRBD1 matches 9 bases. Losses at the gene ends were 4 bases for V and 4 bases for J; bases not matched to a gene: 7. CDR1 is MNHEY and CDR2 is SMNVEV in the germline V gene (reference sequence). This CDR3 contains 15 residues. The CDR3 DNA is TGTGCCAGCAGTTCTTGGACAGGGGTGAGAGAGACCCAGTACTTC. Amino acids: CASSSWTGVRETQYF.

This clonotype was detected only a few times. The chain combines TRBV29-1 with TRBJ2-7; 9 bases match TRBD1. The CDR3 is 16 residues long. Germline assignment: CDR1 SQVTM and CDR2 ANQGSEA. Trimming at V came to 7 bases and at J to 3 bases, leaving 16 bases not matched to a gene. The CDR3 sequence is CSAYIFRDRARYEQYF. CDR3 sequence (DNA): TGCAGCGCCTATATATTCCGGGACAGGGCCCGCTACGAGCAGTACTTC.